This entry features one T cell receptor (beta chain) sequence. Its matching antigen is unknown. This record belongs to a study of shared clonotypes between healthy human individuals. Per germline, CDR1 SQVTM and CDR2 ANQGSEA. J gave up 5 bases and V 7 bases, and 3 bases lay outside the gene matches. The CDR3 is 12 residues long. Study outcomes and limitations: Across subsets, estimated richness was generally greater for naive than for memory populations. Among a handful of donors, 4.5% to 5.5% of naive CD4 clonotypes were found in common.

The assay was immunoSEQ multiplex PCR, and TCRdb's table has in-frame clones only and misses some. This table has about 690,000 clones, about 92% appearing once. This chain connects TRBV29-1 to TRBJ2-1; 9 bases match TRBD1. The material sequenced was memory CD8+ T cells from PBMCs. As for subset: CD45RO+ cells pooled with CCR7-negative TemRA cells. The sequence was obtained from a man aged 18-30 years in good health. Some clones in this sample may be carry-over from other donors' samples. CDR3 protein: CSAWTGDNEQFF. The CDR3 bases are TGCAGCGCTTGGACAGGGGACAATGAGCAGTTCTTC.